This is a list of T cell receptor beta chains from one sample in a study of T cell changes during pregnancy in multiple sclerosis. This table comes from immunoSEQ multiplex PCR, and its TCRdb copy is limited to in-frame clones, with some not included. The sample shows about 42,000 clones, about 96% of them seen only once. The source material was peripheral blood, sampled in the second trimester of pregnancy. These receptors were obtained from a female donor with multiple sclerosis, enrolled in a pregnancy study. Both conserved end residues are part of each CDR3. A D gene is named only where the DNA matches it firmly. Clone size, where shown, is once, few, many, or a class for clones that have expanded.

>TRBD1|-|TRBJ1-4|TRBV9
CASNVGTGGEKLFF
TGTGCCAGCAACGTAGGGACAGGGGGTGAAAAACTGTTTTTT
>-|-|TRBJ1-5|TRBV4-1
CASSQVFLGGNQPQHF
TGCGCCAGCAGCCAAGTATTCTTGGGGGGGAATCAGCCCCAGCATTTT
>-|once|TRBJ2-3|TRBV21-1
CASSKSASGSPDTQYF
TGTGCCAGCAGCAAATCAGCTAGCGGGAGCCCAGATACGCAGTATTTT
>TRBD2|-|TRBJ2-3|TRBV18
CASSPLSRLANTDTQYF
TGTGCCAGCTCACCACTTTCGAGACTAGCGAACACAGATACGCAGTATTTT
>-|-|TRBJ2-3|TRBV11-2
CASSLERARGRDTQYF
TGTGCCAGCAGCCTCGAGCGGGCTAGAGGTAGAGATACGCAGTATTTT
>-|-|TRBJ1-4|TRBV2
CASMIEEAGVEKLFF
TGTGCCAGCATGATCGAAGAGGCGGGTGTTGAAAAACTGTTTTTT
>-|-|TRBJ2-7|TRBV7-2
CASSPSRVEQYF
TGTGCCAGCAGCCCTAGTCGGGTCGAGCAGTACTTC
>TRBD1|few|TRBJ2-7|TRBV15
CATSRTLTGDPIYEQYF
TGTGCCACCAGCAGGACCCTGACAGGGGACCCAATATACGAGCAGTACTTC
>TRBD2|once|TRBJ2-1|TRBV5-4
CASSRRLAPSYNEQFF
TGTGCCAGCAGTCGGCGACTAGCGCCCTCCTACAATGAGCAGTTCTTC
>-|-|TRBJ1-4|TRBV7-8
CASSSGSFRGEKLFF
TGTGCCAGCAGTTCTGGGTCCTTTAGGGGTGAAAAACTGTTTTTT
>TRBD2|-|TRBJ2-5|TRBV13
CASSFVGLAGGIPEETQYF
TGTGCCAGCAGCTTCGTGGGACTAGCGGGGGGAATACCAGAAGAGACCCAGTACTTC
>-|-|TRBJ1-1|TRBV27
CASSFRGLNNEAFF
TGTGCCAGCAGTTTTAGAGGGCTAAATAATGAAGCTTTCTTT
>-|-|TRBJ1-5|TRBV28
CASSLSTTIVDRSSNQPQHF
TGTGCCAGCAGTTTATCGACGACAATAGTTGACAGGTCTAGCAATCAGCCCCAGCATTTT
>TRBD1|-|TRBJ1-4|TRBV5-1
CASSLGFDRGLEKLFF
TGCGCCAGCAGCTTAGGGTTCGACAGGGGATTAGAAAAACTGTTTTTT
>-|-|TRBJ2-1|TRBV25-1
CASSESKGRSGEQFF
TGTGCCAGCAGTGAATCGAAGGGGAGGTCCGGTGAGCAGTTCTTC
>-|-|TRBJ2-7|TRBV6-5
CASKGTSYEQYF
TGTGCCAGCAAGGGGACTTCCTACGAGCAGTACTTC
>TRBD1|-|TRBJ2-3|TRBV11-2
CASSLRQGPDTQYF
TGTGCCAGCAGCTTGAGACAGGGGCCAGATACGCAGTATTTT
>TRBD1|-|TRBJ1-1|TRBV4-1
CASSPGGQLNTEAFF
TGCGCCAGCAGCCCCGGGGGACAGTTGAACACTGAAGCTTTCTTT
>-|-|TRBJ1-3|TRBV5-4
CASSYGRSGNTIYF
TGTGCCAGCAGCTATGGTCGGTCTGGAAACACCATATATTTT
>-|once|TRBJ2-6|TRBV9
CASSVPGSGANVLTF
TGTGCCAGCAGCGTACCGGGCTCTGGGGCCAACGTCCTGACTTTC
>-|-|TRBJ2-6|TRBV4-3
CASSHVSGIRSGANVLTF
TGCGCCAGCAGCCACGTCTCCGGGATCCGCTCTGGGGCCAACGTCCTGACTTTC
>-|-|TRBJ2-1|TRBV9
CASSVGGDSYNEQFF
TGTGCCAGCAGCGTAGGGGGGGACTCCTACAATGAGCAGTTCTTC
>-|-|TRBJ2-2|TRBV29-1
CSVVRGTNTGELFF
TGCAGCGTGGTGAGAGGGACGAACACCGGGGAGCTGTTTTTT
>-|-|TRBJ1-1|TRBV7-2
CASSLGGVFNTEAFF
TGTGCCAGCAGCTTAGGGGGGGTCTTTAACACTGAAGCTTTCTTT
>TRBD1|-|TRBJ2-5|TRBV30
CAWSGLGQGQETQYF
TGTGCCTGGAGTGGCCTTGGACAGGGGCAAGAGACCCAGTACTTC
>TRBD1|-|TRBJ1-6|TRBV19
CASGDRVNSPLHF
TGTGCCAGTGGAGACAGGGTGAATTCACCCCTCCACTTT
>TRBD2|-|TRBJ2-7|TRBV9
CASSPREGSYEQYF
TGTGCCAGCAGCCCACGGGAGGGATCCTACGAGCAGTACTTC
>TRBD1|-|TRBJ1-4|TRBV5-8
CASSLRTGYEKLFF
TGTGCCAGCAGCTTGAGGACAGGGTATGAAAAACTGTTTTTT
>-|-|TRBJ1-5|TRBV25-1
CASSETPINQPQHF
TGTGCCAGCAGTGAAACCCCTATCAATCAGCCCCAGCATTTT
>-|-|TRBJ1-2|TRBV9
CASSVAPSKSGYTF
TGTGCCAGCAGCGTAGCTCCTAGTAAAAGTGGCTACACCTTC
>-|-|TRBJ2-1|TRBV18
CASSGTRGDEQFF
TGTGCCAGCTCAGGGACACGAGGCGATGAGCAGTTCTTC
>-|-|TRBJ1-6|TRBV4-1
CASSQERVLLSPLHF
TGCGCCAGCAGCCAAGAGCGGGTTCTCCTCTCACCCCTCCACTTT
>TRBD1|-|TRBJ1-4|TRBV4-2
CASSQAGQANEKLFF
TGTGCCAGCAGCCAAGCAGGACAGGCTAATGAAAAACTGTTTTTT
>TRBD1|-|TRBJ1-5|TRBV2
CASSDRVVQPQHF
TGTGCCAGCAGCGACAGGGTCGTTCAGCCCCAGCATTTT
>TRBD1|-|TRBJ1-5|TRBV19
CASSRRGPNSNQPQHF
TGTGCCAGTAGTAGAAGGGGGCCAAATAGCAATCAGCCCCAGCATTTT
>TRBD2|-|TRBJ2-7|TRBV5-1
CASSRSGGRGYEQYF
TGCGCCAGCAGTCGTTCGGGAGGGAGGGGATACGAGCAGTACTTC
>-|-|TRBJ2-1|TRBV5-1
CASSLVLGTADEQFF
TGCGCCAGCAGCTTGGTTCTGGGTACAGCGGATGAGCAGTTCTTC
>-|-|TRBJ1-4|TRBV2
CATSQNEKLFF
TGTGCCACGTCTCAGAATGAAAAACTGTTTTTT
>-|-|TRBJ1-5|TRBV4-2
CASSQGSRDSNQPQHF
TGTGCCAGCAGCCAAGGTTCCAGGGATAGCAATCAGCCCCAGCATTTT
>-|-|TRBJ2-7|TRBV19
CASSIGGLGNYEQYF
TGTGCCAGTAGTATAGGAGGGTTAGGGAACTACGAGCAGTACTTC
>-|-|TRBJ1-2|TRBV7-9
CASSKVQHNYGYTF
TGTGCCAGCAGCAAGGTACAGCATAACTATGGCTACACCTTC
>-|-|TRBJ2-5|TRBV5-1
CASSPGGRETQYF
TGCGCCAGCAGCCCAGGTGGGAGGGAGACCCAGTACTTC
>-|-|TRBJ1-2|TRBV5-5
CASSLSVNYGYTF
TGTGCCAGCAGCTTGTCAGTGAACTATGGCTACACCTTC
>TRBD1|-|TRBJ2-1|TRBV28
CASSFRKRTGGLYNEQFF
TGTGCCAGCAGTTTTAGGAAACGGACAGGGGGCCTTTACAATGAGCAGTTCTTC
>-|-|TRBJ1-6|TRBV6-4
CASSDSSTGNSPLHF
TGTGCCAGCAGTGACTCGTCAACAGGGAATTCACCCCTCCACTTT
>TRBD2|-|TRBJ2-3|TRBV19
CASRPSGTSTDTQYF
TGTGCCAGTAGACCTAGCGGAACTAGCACAGATACGCAGTATTTT
>TRBD2|once|TRBJ2-7|TRBV30
CAWRVSGIYEQYF
TGTGCCTGGAGGGTAAGCGGGATTTACGAGCAGTACTTC